Listed here are 14 T cell receptor beta chains from one sample, sequenced in a study of blood T cell repertoires in COVID-19. Here immunoSEQ multiplex PCR was the method, and the copy in TCRdb shows in-frame clones only, minus some. The sample shows 170,000 or so clones, almost 85% of them seen only once. The sequenced sample was peripheral blood. Receptor source: a young man with active or convalescent COVID-19.

The rearrangement uses TRBV5-1 and TRBJ1-2, with D possibly being TRBD1 (6 bases). CDR1 SGHRS and CDR2 YFSETQ come from the germline V gene. The ends were cut back, 1 base at V and 4 bases at J, with 14 bases in the middle. The CDR3 has 15 amino acids. The CDR3 region is CASSLRTDSSYGYTF. CDR3 nucleotides: TGCGCCAGCAGCTTGCGTACGGACAGTTCCTATGGCTACACCTTC.

The gene calls are TRBV14 and TRBJ2-5; a weak D match, TRBD1 (6 bases). CDR3 size: 15 residues. Trimming shortened V by 3 bases and J by 4 bases, and 15 bases separated the two germline ends. Looked up from germline, CDR1 is SGHDN and CDR2 is FVKESK. CDR3 loop: CASSQVTGLGETQYF. The DNA for the CDR3 is TGTGCCAGCAGCCAGGTGACAGGTCTAGGAGAGACCCAGTACTTC.

The V gene is TRBV7-2, the J gene TRBJ2-6; 8 nucleotides match TRBD1. V dropped 1 base and J dropped 0; count of bases not matched to a gene: 5. This CDR3 has 18 amino acids. The germline V gene encodes CDR1 SGHTA and CDR2 FQGNSA. Here the CDR3 reads CASSLGTGLGSGANVLTF. The CDR3 DNA is TGTGCCAGCAGCTTAGGGACAGGGTTGGGCTCTGGGGCCAACGTCCTGACTTTC.

V gene TRBV19 combines with J gene TRBJ1-6, with 7 nucleotides matching TRBD1. This CDR3 is built from 15 residues. Germline trimming cut 5 bases from V and 10 bases from J; bases unmatched to any gene: 11. CDR1 and CDR2 from the germline V gene are LNHDA and SQIVND (reference sequence). CDR3 bases: TGTGCCAGTAGTGAGTGGGAAGGGGGCAACTCACCCCTCCACTTT. Amino acids: CASSEWEGGNSPLHF.

This sequence joins TRBV7-3 and TRBJ1-5, with D perhaps TRBD1 (5 bases). CDR1 SGHTA and CDR2 FQGTGA come from the germline V gene. The CDR3 runs to 13 residues. Trimming took off 5 bases at V and 5 bases at J, with 10 bases between the two ends. This CDR3 reads CASSIDRDQPQHF. The CDR3 DNA reads TGTGCCAGCAGCATAGACAGAGATCAGCCCCAGCATTTT.

The chain couples TRBV29-1 to TRBJ2-7, with TRBD2 matching over 11 bases. Germline V lookup: CDR1 SQVTM, CDR2 ANQGSEA. The CDR3 runs 14 residues. V lost 4 bases and J lost 3; bases outside the gene matches: 5. The CDR3: CSVGGLAENYEQYF. The DNA for the CDR3 is TGCAGCGTTGGGGGACTAGCGGAGAACTACGAGCAGTACTTC.

The gene calls are TRBV7-2 and TRBJ1-3; 7 positions match TRBD1. Trimming took 5 bases from V and 3 from J; bases not matched to a gene: 10. CDR3 length equals 16 residues. From germline, CDR1 is SGHTA and CDR2 FQGNSA. CDR3 protein: CASSPRTGLSGNTIYF. CDR3 nucleotide sequence: TGTGCCAGCAGCCCCCGGACAGGCTTGAGTGGAAACACCATATATTTT.

This chain joins TRBV12-3 or TRBV12-4 and TRBJ2-7; possibly TRBD1 for D (6 bases). This CDR3 is built from 13 residues. V was trimmed by 6 bases and J by 0 bases, leaving 9 bases between them. The CDR3, as DNA: TGTGCCAGCAGCGGGACACCCTCCTACGAGCAGTACTTC. Translating it yields CASSGTPSYEQYF.

The chain is built from TRBV7-3 and TRBJ2-1; D gene ambiguous. The CDR3 sequence is 12 residues long. Trimming left V 5 bases short and J 7 bases short, with 9 bases between. Germline CDR1 is SGHTA and CDR2 is FQGTGA. In nucleotides, the CDR3 is TGTGCCAGCAGCCTGACTCCGAATGAGCAGTTCTTC. It yields the protein CASSLTPNEQFF.

This clone was found once. The rearrangement uses TRBV11-3 and TRBJ1-1, with TRBD1 matching over 8 bases. V was pared by 1 base and J by 0 bases, with 4 bases of the junction left unmatched. The CDR3 spans 16 residues. Germline CDR1 reads SGHNT; CDR2 reads YENEEA. The CDR3 nucleotides are TGTGCCAGCAGCTTAGGTCAGGGGGCAATGAACACTGAAGCTTTCTTT. The encoded protein is CASSLGQGAMNTEAFF.

Only a few counts were recorded for this clone. The chain joins TRBV7-2 to TRBJ2-7; D is unclear. Trimming removed 2 bases at V and 0 bases at J, with 8 bases between. The CDR3 totals 14 residues. Germline V CDR1 and CDR2: SGHTA, FQGNSA. The CDR3 sequence: CASSLTVSSYEQYF. The CDR3 DNA follows: TGTGCCAGCAGCTTAACAGTTAGCTCCTACGAGCAGTACTTC.

This chain uses TRBV28 with TRBJ2-3; a weak D match, TRBD2 (5 bases). The germline V gene has CDR1 MDHEN and CDR2 SYDVKM. Trimming took off 6 bases at V and 13 bases at J, with 20 bases between the two ends. The CDR3 consists of 13 residues. The chain's CDR3 is CASSAPSTLREYF. The CDR3 DNA reads as TGTGCCAGCAGCGCCCCTAGCACCCTGAGGGAGTATTTT. Combining the CDR3 with reference TRBV28 and TRBJ2-3 gives the whole variable domain DVKVTQSSRYLVKRTGEKVFLECVQDMDHENMFWYRQDPGLGLRLIYFSYDVKMKEKGDIPEGYSVSREKKERFSLILESASTNQTSMYLCASSAPSTLREYFGPGTRLTVL.

The chain recombines TRBV4-1 with TRBJ2-4; weak D call: TRBD2 (5 bases). There are 14 residues in the CDR3. Germline loops: CDR1 MGHRA, CDR2 YSYEKL. Trimming removed 5 bases at V and 3 bases at J, with 11 bases between. The CDR3 DNA follows: TGCGCCAGCAGCTTAACGGGATTCAAAAACATTCAGTACTTC. It translates to CASSLTGFKNIQYF.

A few counts support this clone. The rearrangement uses TRBV19 and TRBJ1-5; 7 bases agree with TRBD1. In germline, CDR1 is LNHDA, CDR2 SQIVND (reference sequence). The CDR3 runs to 14 residues. The ends lost 7 bases at V and 0 bases at J; junction bases unmatched: 3. CDR3 sequence (DNA): TGTGCCAGTACCAGGGGGTATAGCAATCAGCCCCAGCATTTT. As protein: CASTRGYSNQPQHF. The whole variable domain, filled in from reference TRBV19 and TRBJ1-5, reads DGGITQSPKYLFRKEGQNVTLSCEQNLNHDAMYWYRQDPGQGLRLIYYSQIVNDFQKGDIAEGYSVSREKKESFPLTVTSAQKNPTAFYLCASTRGYSNQPQHFGDGTRLSIL.